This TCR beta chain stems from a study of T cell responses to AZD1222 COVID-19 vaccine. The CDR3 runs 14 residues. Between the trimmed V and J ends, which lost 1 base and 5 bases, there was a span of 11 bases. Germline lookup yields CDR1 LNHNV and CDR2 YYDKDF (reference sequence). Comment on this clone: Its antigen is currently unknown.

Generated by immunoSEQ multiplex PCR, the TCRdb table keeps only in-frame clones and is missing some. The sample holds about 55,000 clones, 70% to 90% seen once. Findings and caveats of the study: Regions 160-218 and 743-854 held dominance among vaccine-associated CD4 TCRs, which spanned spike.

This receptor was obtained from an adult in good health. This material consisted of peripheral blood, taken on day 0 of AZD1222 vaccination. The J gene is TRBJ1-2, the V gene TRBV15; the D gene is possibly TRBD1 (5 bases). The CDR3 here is CATSRGGIGYGYTF. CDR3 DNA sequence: TGTGCCACCAGCAGAGGGGGCATAGGGTATGGCTACACCTTC. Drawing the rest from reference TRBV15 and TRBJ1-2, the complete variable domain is DAMVIQNPRYQVTQFGKPVTLSCSQTLNHNVMYWYQQKSSQAPKLLFHYYDKDFNNEADTPDNFQSRRPNTSFCFLDIRSPGLGDTAMYLCATSRGGIGYGYTFGSGTRLTVV.